This T cell receptor (beta chain) appears in the sequencing data of a study of memory CD4+ T cells and cytomegalovirus serostatus. The wider study: This sample comes from healthy Belgian adults, about nine CMV seropositive, approximately 25 seronegative.

Single viable CD3+CD4+CD8-CD45RO+ cells were sorted as the memory CD4+ T cells. After thawing, CD4+ T cells were positively selected. Sequencing used immunoSEQ multiplex PCR; TCRdb keeps in-frame clones, though not all of them. The repertoire includes tens of thousands of clones, approximately 80% of them detected once, and about 4.8% sits in the top ten. The clonotype was recovered from an adult in good health and CMV-seropositive. Sample: memory CD4+ T cells from blood.

In nucleotides, the CDR3 is TGTGCCAGCAGGGAGAGAGGTACAGGAACCATATATTTT. It specifies CASRERGTGTIYF. The chain links TRBV28 to TRBJ1-3, with D perhaps matching TRBD1 (5 bases). The CDR3 runs to 13 residues. The V end lost 6 bases, the J end lost 10 bases, and 16 bases lay between the germline ends. In germline, CDR1 is MDHEN, CDR2 SYDVKM.